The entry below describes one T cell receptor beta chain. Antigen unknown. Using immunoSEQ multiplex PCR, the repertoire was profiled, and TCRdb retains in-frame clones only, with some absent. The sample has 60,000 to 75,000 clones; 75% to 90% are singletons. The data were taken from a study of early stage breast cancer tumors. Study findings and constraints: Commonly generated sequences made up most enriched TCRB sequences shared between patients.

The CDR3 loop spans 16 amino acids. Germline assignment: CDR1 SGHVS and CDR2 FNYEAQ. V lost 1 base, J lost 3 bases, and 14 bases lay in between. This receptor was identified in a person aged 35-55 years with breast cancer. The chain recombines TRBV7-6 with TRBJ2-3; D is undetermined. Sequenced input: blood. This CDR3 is CASSLGPGGWTDTQYF. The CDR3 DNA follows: TGTGCCAGCAGCTTAGGTCCGGGTGGGTGGACAGATACGCAGTATTTT.